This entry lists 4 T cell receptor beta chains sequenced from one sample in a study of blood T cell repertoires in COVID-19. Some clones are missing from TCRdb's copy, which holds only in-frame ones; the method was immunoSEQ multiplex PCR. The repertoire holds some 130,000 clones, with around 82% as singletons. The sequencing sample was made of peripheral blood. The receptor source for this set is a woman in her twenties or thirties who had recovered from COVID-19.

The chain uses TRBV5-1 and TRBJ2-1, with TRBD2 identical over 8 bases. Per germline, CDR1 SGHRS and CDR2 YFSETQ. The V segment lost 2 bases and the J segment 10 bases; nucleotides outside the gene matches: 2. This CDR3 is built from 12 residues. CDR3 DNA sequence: TGCGCCAGCAGCTTAGGCGGGGGGGAGCAGTTCTTC. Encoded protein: CASSLGGGEQFF.

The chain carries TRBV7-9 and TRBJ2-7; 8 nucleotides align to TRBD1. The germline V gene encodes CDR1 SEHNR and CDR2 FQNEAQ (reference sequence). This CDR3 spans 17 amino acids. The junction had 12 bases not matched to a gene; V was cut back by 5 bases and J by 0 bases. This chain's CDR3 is CASSSDRTGHISYEQYF. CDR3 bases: TGTGCCAGCAGCAGCGACCGGACAGGGCATATCTCCTACGAGCAGTACTTC.

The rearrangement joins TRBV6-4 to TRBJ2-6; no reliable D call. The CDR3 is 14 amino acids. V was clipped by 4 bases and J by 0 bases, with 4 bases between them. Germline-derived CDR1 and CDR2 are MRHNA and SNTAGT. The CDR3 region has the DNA TGTGCCAGCAGTGGGAGCTCTGGGGCCAACGTCCTGACTTTC. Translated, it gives CASSGSSGANVLTF.

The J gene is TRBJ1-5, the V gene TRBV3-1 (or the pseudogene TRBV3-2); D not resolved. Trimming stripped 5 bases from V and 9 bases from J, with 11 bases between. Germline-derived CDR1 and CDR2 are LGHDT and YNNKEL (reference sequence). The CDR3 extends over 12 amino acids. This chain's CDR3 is CASSFESGPQHF. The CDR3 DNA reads TGTGCCAGCAGCTTTGAATCCGGGCCCCAGCATTTT.